Reported below is one TCR beta chain. Antigen specificity is unknown. Carried by each TCR cDNA molecule was a unique molecular identifier. TCRdb called the 5' RACE reads again in MiXCR, with one record for every CDR3 protein. The sample has tens of thousands of distinct CDR3 sequences, approximately 21% seen once; the top ten hold roughly 6%. Trimming cost V 6 bases and J 6 bases, with 12 bases left between them. The CDR3 contains 14 residues. Germline V gives CDR1 MDHEN, CDR2 SYDVKM. This sample was taken from a study of spatial heterogeneity in lung cancer. Overall study context: Detected sequences consistently included more beta-chain ones than alpha-chain ones.

Time point defined: sample taken at primary tumor resection. Unsorted tumor, nontumor lung tissue or cryopreserved PBMC supplied the whole RNA. General study findings and limits: More often at tumor resection than at routine follow-up, ubiquitous expanded tumor TCRs were detected in the blood.

The sequence came from a male donor with early-stage non-small cell lung cancer. Sample: PBMCs, taken at surgery. The V call is TRBV28, the J call TRBJ1-6, with D perhaps TRBD1 (6 bases). The CDR3 region is CASRLGGPNSPLHF. CDR3 nucleotide sequence: TGTGCCAGCAGACTCGGGGGCCCTAATTCACCCCTCCACTTT.